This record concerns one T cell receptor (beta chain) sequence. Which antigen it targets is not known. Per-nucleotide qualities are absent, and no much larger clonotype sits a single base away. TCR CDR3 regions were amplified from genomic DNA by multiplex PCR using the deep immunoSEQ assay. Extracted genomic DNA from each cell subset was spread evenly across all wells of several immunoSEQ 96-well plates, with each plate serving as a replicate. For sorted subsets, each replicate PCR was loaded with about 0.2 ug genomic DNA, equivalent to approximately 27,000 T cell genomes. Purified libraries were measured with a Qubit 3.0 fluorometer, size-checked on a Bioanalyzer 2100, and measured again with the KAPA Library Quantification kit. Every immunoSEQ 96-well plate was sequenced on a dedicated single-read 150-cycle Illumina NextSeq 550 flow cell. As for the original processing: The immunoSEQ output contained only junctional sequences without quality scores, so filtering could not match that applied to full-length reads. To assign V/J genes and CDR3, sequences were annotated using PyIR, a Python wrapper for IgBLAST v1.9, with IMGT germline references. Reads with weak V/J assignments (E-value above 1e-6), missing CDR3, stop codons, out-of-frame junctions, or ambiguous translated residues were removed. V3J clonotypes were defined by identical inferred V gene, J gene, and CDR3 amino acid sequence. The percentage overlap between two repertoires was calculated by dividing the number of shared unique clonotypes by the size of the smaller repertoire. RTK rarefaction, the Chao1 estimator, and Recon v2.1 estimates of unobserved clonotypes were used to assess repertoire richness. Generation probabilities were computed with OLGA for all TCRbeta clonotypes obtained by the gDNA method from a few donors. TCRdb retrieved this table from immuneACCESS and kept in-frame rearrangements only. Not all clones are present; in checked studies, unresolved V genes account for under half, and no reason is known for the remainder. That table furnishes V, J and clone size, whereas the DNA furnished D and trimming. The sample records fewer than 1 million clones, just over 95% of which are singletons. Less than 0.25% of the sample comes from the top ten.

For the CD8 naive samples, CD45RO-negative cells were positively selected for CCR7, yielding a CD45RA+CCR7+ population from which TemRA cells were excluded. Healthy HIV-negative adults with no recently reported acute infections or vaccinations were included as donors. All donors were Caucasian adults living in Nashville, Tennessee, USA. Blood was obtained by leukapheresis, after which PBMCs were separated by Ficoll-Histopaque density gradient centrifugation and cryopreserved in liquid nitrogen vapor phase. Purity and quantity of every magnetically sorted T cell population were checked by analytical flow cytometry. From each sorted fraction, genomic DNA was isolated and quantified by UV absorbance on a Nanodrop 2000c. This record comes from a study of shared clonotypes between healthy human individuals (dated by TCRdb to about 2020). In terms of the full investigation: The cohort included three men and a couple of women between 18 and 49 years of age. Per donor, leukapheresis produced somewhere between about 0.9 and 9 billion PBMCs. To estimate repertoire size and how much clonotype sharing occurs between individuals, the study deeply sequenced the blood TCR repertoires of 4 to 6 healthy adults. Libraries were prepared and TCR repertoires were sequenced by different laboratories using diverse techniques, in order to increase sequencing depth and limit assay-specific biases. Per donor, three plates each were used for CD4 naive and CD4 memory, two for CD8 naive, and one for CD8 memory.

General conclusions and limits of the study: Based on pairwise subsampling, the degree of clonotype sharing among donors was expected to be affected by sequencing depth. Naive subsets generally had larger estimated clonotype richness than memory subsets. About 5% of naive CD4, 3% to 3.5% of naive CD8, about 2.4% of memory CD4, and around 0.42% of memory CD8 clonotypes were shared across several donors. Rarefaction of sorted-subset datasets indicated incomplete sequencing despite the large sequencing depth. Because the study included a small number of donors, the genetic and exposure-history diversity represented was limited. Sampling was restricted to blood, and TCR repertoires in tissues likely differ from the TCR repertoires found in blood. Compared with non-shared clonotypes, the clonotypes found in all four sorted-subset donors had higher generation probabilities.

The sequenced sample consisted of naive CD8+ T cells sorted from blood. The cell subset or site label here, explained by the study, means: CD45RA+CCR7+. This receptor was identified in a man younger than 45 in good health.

DNA sequence: TGTGCCAGCAGACCCCGCCCCGCTGGTCAGCCCCAGCATTTT. Its product reads: CASRPRPAGQPQHF. Recombination joined TRBV6-5 with TRBJ1-5; the D gene cannot be resolved reliably. From the germline V gene, CDR1 is MNHEY and CDR2 is SVGAGI. The CDR3 has 14 amino acids, counting the end cysteine and phenylalanine. Just CDR3 DNA is preserved here, 42 bases in frame from base 1. Trimming at the junction amounts to 6 bases on V and 6 bases on J, and the germline ends lie 15 bases apart.